One and the same sample provided the 5 T cell receptor beta chains below, sequenced in a study of T cell repertoires in ileal Crohn's disease. Repertoires were generated with immunoSEQ multiplex PCR, while TCRdb's copy carries only in-frame clones and drops some. The sample holds some 1,500 clones; roughly 90% are singletons and the top ten take 3.5% to 5%. Time point defined: inflamed ileum from the surgical specimen. The sequenced sample consisted of ileal tissue. These receptors were taken from an adult with Crohn's disease.

The rearrangement uses TRBV4-2 and TRBJ1-1; D uncertain. Germline lookup yields CDR1 LGHNA and CDR2 YNFKEQ. Trimming removed 2 bases from V and 4 bases from J, with 11 bases in between. The CDR3 covers 14 residues. CDR3 DNA: TGTGCCAGCAGCCAATCTCGGTCGATCACTGAAGCTTTCTTT. Encoded protein: CASSQSRSITEAFF.

This chain links TRBV5-4 with TRBJ1-1, with D unresolved. CDR3 length equals 13 residues. The V gene's germline CDR1 is SGHNT and CDR2 YYREEE (reference sequence). Trimming left V 1 base short and J 3 bases short, with 7 bases between. Here the CDR3 reads CASSLITYTEAFF. The CDR3 bases are TGTGCCAGCAGCTTGATCACCTACACTGAAGCTTTCTTT.

The chain uses TRBV11-2 and TRBJ2-3; possibly TRBD1 for D (6 bases). CDR3 length: 15 residues. Deletions cut 5 bases from V and 2 bases from J, with 14 bases between. Germline loops: CDR1 SGHAT, CDR2 FQNNGV. CDR3 coding DNA: TGTGCCAGCAGCAAACGGACAGATACCACAGATACGCAGTATTTT. It yields the protein CASSKRTDTTDTQYF.

The V call is TRBV7-2, the J call TRBJ1-1; D unclear. V lost 2 bases and J lost 1, with 5 bases in between. Germline values: CDR1 SGHTA, CDR2 FQGNSA. CDR3 length: 13 amino acids. The CDR3 sequence is CASSLTTNTEAFF. The CDR3 DNA reads as TGTGCCAGCAGCTTAACGACGAACACTGAAGCTTTCTTT.

The chain is built from TRBV4-3 and TRBJ2-1; D possibly corresponds to TRBD2 (6 bases). V lost 4 bases and J lost 7, with 14 bases in between. The germline CDR1 and CDR2 sequences are LGHNA and YSLEER. This CDR3 contains 14 residues. CDR3 in amino acids: CASSPGVAANEQFF. The DNA of the CDR3 is TGCGCCAGCAGCCCTGGGGTAGCGGCAAATGAGCAGTTCTTC.